Listed below are T cell receptor beta chains from one sample, sequenced in a study of T cell changes during pregnancy in multiple sclerosis. Produced via immunoSEQ multiplex PCR; TCRdb's table is partial and in-frame only. The table lists over 10,000 clones, 88% of them singletons. The sequencing used CD8+ T cells from peripheral blood mononuclear cells, collected in the first trimester of pregnancy. The receptor set was obtained from a female donor with multiple sclerosis, enrolled in a pregnancy study. The CDR3 runs from the conserved cysteine through the conserved F or W. D genes are given only for firm matches. Clone size is stated in some rows and not others, as once, few, many or a class when expanded.

size	V	J	D	DNA	CDR3
-	TRBV6-4	TRBJ2-3	TRBD2	TGTGCCAGCAGTGACGAACTAGCGGGCCCAGATACGCAGTATTTT	CASSDELAGPDTQYF
-	TRBV7-9	TRBJ1-2	-	TGTGCCAGCAGCTTAGACAGGGTCTATGGCTACACCTTC	CASSLDRVYGYTF
-	TRBV6-5	TRBJ1-1	-	TGTGCCAGCAGTTACAGGGAAGGGGACACTGAAGCTTTCTTT	CASSYREGDTEAFF
-	TRBV6-1	TRBJ2-1	TRBD2	TGTGCCAGCAGTGAAGCGCGGGGGGGCAATGAGCAGTTCTTC	CASSEARGGNEQFF
few	TRBV19	TRBJ1-5	TRBD1	TGTGCCAGTAGTACCCCGACAGGGAACAATCAGCCCCAGCATTTT	CASSTPTGNNQPQHF
-	TRBV6-4	TRBJ2-2	-	TGTGCCAGCAGTGCGGGCAGGGACACCGGGGAGCTGTTTTTT	CASSAGRDTGELFF
-	TRBV4-1	TRBJ1-1	TRBD1	TGCGCCAGCAGCCCTCGGGACAGGGGGCATTTGGACACTGAAGCTTTCTTT	CASSPRDRGHLDTEAFF
-	TRBV28	TRBJ2-7	TRBD1	TGTGCCAGCAGTGAGACGGGACAGGGCGCCTACGAGCAGTACTTC	CASSETGQGAYEQYF
-	TRBV5-6	TRBJ1-2	-	TGTGCCAGCAGCTTAACGGGACACTCAAATGGCTACACCTTC	CASSLTGHSNGYTF
-	TRBV18	TRBJ1-5	-	TGTGCCAGCTCACCCTCAGGGCGAGGAAATCAGCCCCAGCATTTT	CASSPSGRGNQPQHF
-	TRBV5-6	TRBJ2-1	-	TGTGCCAGCAGCTTTATGGGCAGTGAGCAGTTCTTC	CASSFMGSEQFF
-	TRBV9	TRBJ1-5	-	TGTGCCAGCAGTCCCGGGGGGGGCCAGCCCCAGCATTTT	CASSPGGGQPQHF
-	TRBV4-1	TRBJ1-5	-	TGCGCCAGCAGCCACAGACAGCGCAATCAGCCCCAGCATTTT	CASSHRQRNQPQHF
-	TRBV6-6	TRBJ1-1	-	TGTGCCAGCAGATCTCAGGTTATAACCACTGAAGCTTTCTTT	CASRSQVITTEAFF
few	TRBV19	TRBJ1-5	-	TGTGCCAGTAAGACCGGACAGTGGGGCAATCAGCCCCAGCATTTT	CASKTGQWGNQPQHF
-	TRBV27	TRBJ2-1	TRBD2	TGTGCCAGCAGTTGGGGGCTAGCGGGGTTAAAGAATGAGCAGTTCTTC	CASSWGLAGLKNEQFF
-	TRBV27	TRBJ2-7	TRBD2	TGTGCCAGCAGTTTTTCAGCGGGGGGACTCGAGCAGTACTTC	CASSFSAGGLEQYF
-	TRBV21-1	TRBJ2-3	-	TGTGCCAGCGCCAAGATTGGGGCAAGCACAGATACGCAGTATTTT	CASAKIGASTDTQYF
-	TRBV5-5	TRBJ1-1	TRBD1	TGTGCCAGCAGCCTTACAGGGGTGGTCACTGAAGCTTTCTTT	CASSLTGVVTEAFF
few	TRBV18	TRBJ1-4	-	TGTGCCAGCTCACCACCCGGGGTCAGTGAAAAACTGTTTTTT	CASSPPGVSEKLFF
few	TRBV27	TRBJ2-5	TRBD2	TGTGCCAGCAGTTCCGGGTTGGCGGGGGGGGCCCAGACCCAGTACTTC	CASSSGLAGGAQTQYF
-	TRBV18	TRBJ2-1	TRBD1	TGTGCCAGCTCACCACCGGGACAGAATGAAAATGAGCAGTTCTTC	CASSPPGQNENEQFF
-	TRBV10-2	TRBJ1-1	TRBD1	TGCGCCAGCAGTCTCGGGACAGGGGGAATAACTGAAGCTTTCTTT	CASSLGTGGITEAFF
-	TRBV7-9	TRBJ1-2	-	TGTGCCAGCAGCTACACAGGAAATGGCTACACCTTC	CASSYTGNGYTF
-	TRBV29-1	TRBJ2-7	-	TGCAGCGTACGTGGGGGGATCTCCTACGAGCAGTACTTC	CSVRGGISYEQYF
-	TRBV18	TRBJ2-7	TRBD2	TGTGCCAGCTCACCGGAACGGGGGGGCTCCTACGAGCAGTACTTC	CASSPERGGSYEQYF
-	TRBV5-8	TRBJ2-1	-	TGTGCCAGCAGCGGGGCCAAAGGTGGAGGGTACAATGAGCAGTTCTTC	CASSGAKGGGYNEQFF
-	TRBV9	TRBJ1-2	TRBD1	TGTGCCAGCAGCGTAGAGACCGGGACAGGGATTAACTATGGCTACACCTTC	CASSVETGTGINYGYTF
-	TRBV6-5	TRBJ1-1	-	TGTGCCAGCAGGCAGGGGTTCCCTTCCACTGAAGCTTTCTTT	CASRQGFPSTEAFF
-	TRBV6-1	TRBJ1-1	-	TGTGCCAGCAGTGAGTTACGGGGGTACACTGAAGCTTTCTTT	CASSELRGYTEAFF
-	TRBV27	TRBJ2-5	-	TGTGCCAGCAGTTTATACTCCCAAGAGACCCAGTACTTC	CASSLYSQETQYF
-	TRBV13	TRBJ1-1	TRBD1	TGTGCCAGCAGCCTGGGGACAGGGGACACTGAAGCTTTCTTT	CASSLGTGDTEAFF
once	TRBV28	TRBJ2-7	-	TGTGCCAGCAGTCCCCGTTACGAGCAGTACTTC	CASSPRYEQYF
-	TRBV11-2	TRBJ2-3	TRBD2	TGTGCCAGCAGCTACTTAGCGGGGCTTACAGATACGCAGTATTTT	CASSYLAGLTDTQYF
-	TRBV6-1	TRBJ1-1	TRBD1	TGTGCCAGCAGTTTTAGGACAGGCCTGAACACTGAAGCTTTCTTT	CASSFRTGLNTEAFF
-	TRBV27	TRBJ1-2	-	TGTGCCAGCAGAGGGTTTAGGGGCGGTAGATTCTATGGCTACACCTTC	CASRGFRGGRFYGYTF
-	TRBV4-3	TRBJ2-1	-	TGCGCCAGCAGCCAAGAGCATAGCCACAATGAGCAGTTCTTC	CASSQEHSHNEQFF
-	TRBV18	TRBJ2-1	TRBD1	TGTGCCAGCTCACCACGGCCAGGGACAGGGAAGGTGAATGAGCAGTTCTTC	CASSPRPGTGKVNEQFF
-	TRBV2	TRBJ2-3	TRBD2	TGTGCCAGCAGTCCAGGACTAGCGGGGGGTTCCTTCCGAGATACGCAGTATTTT	CASSPGLAGGSFRDTQYF
-	TRBV6-1	TRBJ2-1	TRBD2	TGTGCCAGCAGCCTACTAGCGGGGGCGGGCAATGAGCAGTTCTTC	CASSLLAGAGNEQFF
-	TRBV5-1	TRBJ1-1	-	TGCGCCAGCAGCTTTTATCCGGGAGGCGGTACTGAAGCTTTCTTT	CASSFYPGGGTEAFF
-	TRBV6-1	TRBJ1-5	-	TGTGCCAGCAGTGGTAGCAGATCCGGAAATCAGCCCCAGCATTTT	CASSGSRSGNQPQHF
once	TRBV5-4	TRBJ2-7	TRBD2	TGTGCCAGCAGCCATGTAGCGGGGGGGCCCTACGAGCAGTACTTC	CASSHVAGGPYEQYF
-	TRBV6-4	TRBJ2-3	-	TGTGCCAGCAGTGCTAGCGGCACAGATACGCAGTATTTT	CASSASGTDTQYF
-	TRBV10-3	TRBJ1-4	-	TGTGCCATCAGTGATTCGGAGGAGGGTGAAAAACTGTTTTTT	CAISDSEEGEKLFF
-	TRBV28	TRBJ1-5	-	TGTGCCAGCAGGTCTTATCAGCCCCAGCATTTT	CASRSYQPQHF
large	TRBV7-2	TRBJ2-1	-	TGTGCCAGCAGCCTCCCTTGGGCCCAGGCCGATGAGCAGTTCTTC	CASSLPWAQADEQFF
-	TRBV6-5	TRBJ2-7	-	TGTGCCAGCGTAAATCTGCGGAACTACGAGCAGTACTTC	CASVNLRNYEQYF
-	TRBV7-9	TRBJ1-4	-	TGTGCCAGCAGCCCCTCTAACGGGGGGGTTAATGAAAAACTGTTTTTT	CASSPSNGGVNEKLFF
-	TRBV5-1	TRBJ2-4	TRBD1	TGCGCCAGCAGCTTGGCGGCAGGGGGTCCCAAAAACATTCAGTACTTC	CASSLAAGGPKNIQYF